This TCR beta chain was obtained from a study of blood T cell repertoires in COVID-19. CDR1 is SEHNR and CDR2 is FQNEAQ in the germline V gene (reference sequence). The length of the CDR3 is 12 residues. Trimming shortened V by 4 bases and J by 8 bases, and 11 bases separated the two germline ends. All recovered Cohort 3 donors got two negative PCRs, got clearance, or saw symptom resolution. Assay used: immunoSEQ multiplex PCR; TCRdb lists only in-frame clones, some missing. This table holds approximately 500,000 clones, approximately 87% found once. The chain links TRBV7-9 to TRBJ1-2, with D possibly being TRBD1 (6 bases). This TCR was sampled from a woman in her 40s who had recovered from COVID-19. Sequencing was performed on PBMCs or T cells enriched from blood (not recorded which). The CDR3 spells CASSSWDKGYTF. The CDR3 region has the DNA TGTGCCAGCAGCTCATGGGACAAAGGCTACACCTTC.